This passage covers 13 T cell receptor beta chains from one sample sequenced in a study of blood T cells in healthy people across ages. Alongside a J-beta primer mix, a sample-barcoded 5' primer served in a second PCR lasting roughly 7 to 12 cycles. TCRdb reprocessed the 5' RACE reads with MiXCR, giving one entry per CDR3 protein. Of 850,000 or so distinct CDR3 sequences listed, about 28% are singletons. The sample was blood. Receptors were obtained from a woman older than 75 in good health.

This chain connects TRBV19 to TRBJ2-3; 9 bases line up with TRBD2. This CDR3 contains 16 residues. Germline CDR1 is LNHDA and CDR2 is SQIVND (reference sequence). The trim removed 6 bases at V and 5 bases at J, leaving 12 bases unmatched. CDR3 nucleotide sequence: TGTGCCAGTAGGATGACTATAGCGGGGGAAGTAGATACGCAGTATTTT. Translated: CASRMTIAGEVDTQYF.

This clonotype was picked up many times. The CDR3 is CASSHQGNYGYTF. The CDR3 DNA is TGTGCCAGCAGCCATCAGGGTAACTATGGCTACACCTTC. The V and J genes are TRBV3-1 and TRBJ1-2; possible D gene TRBD1, 5 bases. V was shortened by 3 bases and J by 1 base, with 6 bases between the two germline ends. Germline CDR1 LGHDT, CDR2 YNNKEL (reference sequence). This CDR3 is 13 amino acids long.

A word on this clonotype: A single base separates this from a much larger clone, so it may be a read error. This chain uses TRBV27 with TRBJ2-7; 7 nucleotides line up with TRBD2. This CDR3 spans 15 amino acids. With V trimmed by 5 bases and J by 0 bases, 7 bases remained unmatched. Germline-derived CDR1 and CDR2 are MNHEY and SMNVEV (reference sequence). The CDR3 loop is CASSGRGTGSYEQYF. In DNA, the CDR3 is TGTGCCAGCAGTGGGCGGGGGACGGGCTCCTACGAGCAGTACTTC.

This clonotype occurred many times. The chain uses TRBV20-1 and TRBJ1-2; D is perhaps TRBD1 (5 bases). V lost 6 bases and J lost 8, with 25 bases in between. The CDR3 is made up of 15 amino acids. The germline CDR1 and CDR2 sequences are DFQATT and SNEGSKA (reference sequence). CDR3 sequence reads: CSALIGALPAMGYTF. The DNA for the CDR3 is TGCAGTGCCTTAATTGGGGCACTGCCGGCGATGGGCTACACCTTC.

This clonotype appeared a single time. Just one base apart from a much larger clone, this may be a read error. The CDR3 DNA reads TGTGCCAGCAGGTTTACTAGCGGGGGATCCTACAATGAGCAGTACTTC. Protein: CASRFTSGGSYNEQYF. This sequence joins TRBV4-2 and TRBJ2-1; 11 positions match TRBD2. The J call may not be correct, given that the DNA end is closer to TRBJ2-7. The length of the CDR3 is 16 residues. Germline values: CDR1 LGHNA, CDR2 YNFKEQ.

The table lists this clonotype with many counts. V usage is TRBV10-3 and J usage is TRBJ2-3; tentatively, D is TRBD1 or TRBD2 (6 bases each). Germline V lookup: CDR1 ENHRY, CDR2 SYGVKD. V dropped 3 bases and J dropped 6 bases, with 19 bases sitting between them. The CDR3 length is 16 residues. CDR3: CAISDEGGSSFDTQYF. The CDR3 nucleotides are TGTGCCATCAGTGACGAGGGGGGCTCCTCCTTTGATACGCAGTATTTT.

This clonotype was seen only a few times. The V and J genes are TRBV11-2 and TRBJ2-2; D unresolved. V was trimmed by 1 base and J by 0 bases, leaving 9 bases between them. There are 16 residues in the CDR3. Germline V gene sequence: CDR1 SGHAT, CDR2 FQNNGV. This chain's CDR3 is CASSLGSIANTGELFF. CDR3 DNA sequence: TGTGCCAGCAGCTTAGGGTCGATAGCGAACACCGGGGAGCTGTTTTTT.

This clonotype showed up many times. CDR3 DNA: TGTGCCAGCAGCCAAGAAACGGCTCGCTATGGCTACACCTTC. Protein: CASSQETARYGYTF. The chain links TRBV4-2 to TRBJ1-2; D gene unclear. V was cut by 0 bases and J by 4 bases, with 9 bases left in between. The CDR3 length is 14 residues. Germline lookup yields CDR1 LGHNA and CDR2 YNFKEQ.

The rearrangement links TRBV3-1 to TRBJ1-2; D is unresolved. CDR1 and CDR2 from the germline V gene are LGHDT and YNNKEL (reference sequence). The ends were cut back, 5 bases at V and 7 bases at J, with 8 bases in the middle. The CDR3 spans 11 residues. CDR3 bases: TGTGCCAGCAGCGATTCCAGTGGCTACACCTTC. It specifies CASSDSSGYTF.

Worth noting for this clonotype: The junction and the germline gene differ at one end; a read error may be behind it. The V gene is TRBV20-1, the J gene TRBJ1-5; TRBD1 agrees at 10 bases. This CDR3 region has 14 residues. Germline V gene lookup returns CDR1 DFQATT and CDR2 SNEGSKA (reference sequence). CDR3 coding DNA: TGCAGTGCTAGAGGGGACAGGGGCAATCAGCTCCAGCATTTT. Amino acids: CSARGDRGNQLQHF.

A note on this clonotype: A much bigger clone sits one base away, suggesting this may be a read error. The chain combines TRBV30 with TRBJ2-1; 7 bases match TRBD1. The better agreement between TRBJ2-7 and the DNA end casts doubt on the J call. The CDR3 consists of 15 residues. Germline V CDR1 and CDR2: GTSNPN, SVGIG (reference sequence). The CDR3 sequence: CAWSPGQRNYNEQYF. DNA for the CDR3: TGTGCCTGGAGCCCGGGACAGCGAAACTACAATGAGCAGTACTTC.

Comments on this clonotype: A junction boundary mismatches the germline segment, possibly from a read error. The chain employs TRBV2 and TRBJ2-7; possible D gene TRBD2, 6 bases. The germline V gene has CDR1 SNHLY and CDR2 FYNNEI. This CDR3 spans 14 amino acids. The CDR3 nucleotides read TGTGCCAGCAGTCCCGGGATCAGGGAGGACGAGCGGTACTTC. Its protein product is CASSPGIREDERYF.

In regard to this clonotype: A single base separates this from a much larger clone, so it may be a read error. The V call is TRBV20-1, the J call TRBJ2-7; either TRBD1 or TRBD2 may supply D (7 bases each). The CDR3 runs 16 residues. The germline gives CDR1 DFQATT, CDR2 SNEGSKA (reference sequence). The CDR3 DNA sequence: TGCAGTGCTGGAGATCCCCTCAGGGGGGGAGGCTACGAGCAGTACTTC. Translation: CSAGDPLRGGGYEQYF.